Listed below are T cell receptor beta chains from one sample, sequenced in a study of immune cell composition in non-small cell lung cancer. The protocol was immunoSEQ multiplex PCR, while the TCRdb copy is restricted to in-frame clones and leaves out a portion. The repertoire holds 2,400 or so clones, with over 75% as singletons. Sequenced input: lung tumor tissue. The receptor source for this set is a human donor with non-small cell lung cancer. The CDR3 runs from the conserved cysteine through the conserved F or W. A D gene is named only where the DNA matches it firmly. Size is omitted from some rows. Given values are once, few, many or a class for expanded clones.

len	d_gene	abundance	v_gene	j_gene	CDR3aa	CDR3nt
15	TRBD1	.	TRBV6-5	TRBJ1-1	CASSYSQGVNTEAFF	TGTGCCAGCAGTTACTCGCAGGGGGTGAACACTGAAGCTTTCTTT
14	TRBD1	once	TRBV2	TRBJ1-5	CASGQGASNQPQHF	TGTGCCAGCGGACAGGGGGCGAGCAATCAGCCCCAGCATTTT
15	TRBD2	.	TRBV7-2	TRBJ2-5	CASSFGLAVQETQYF	TGTGCCAGCAGCTTCGGACTAGCGGTCCAAGAGACCCAGTACTTC
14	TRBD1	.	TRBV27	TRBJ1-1	CASRSDRGNTEAFF	TGTGCCAGCAGGAGTGACAGGGGGAACACTGAAGCTTTCTTT
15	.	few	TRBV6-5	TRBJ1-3	CASSYRQLSGNTIYF	TGTGCCAGCAGTTATCGACAGCTCTCTGGAAACACCATATATTTT
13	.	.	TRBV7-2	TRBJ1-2	CASSSASAGGYTF	TGTGCCAGCAGCTCAGCCAGTGCGGGTGGCTACACCTTC
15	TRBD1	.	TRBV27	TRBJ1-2	CATSRDRGPLGGYTF	TGTGCCACCTCCCGGGACAGGGGGCCGTTGGGTGGCTACACCTTC
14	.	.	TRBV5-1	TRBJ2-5	CASSLISQIETQYF	TGCGCCAGCAGCTTAATTTCGCAGATAGAGACCCAGTACTTC
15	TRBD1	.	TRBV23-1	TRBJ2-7	CASSHPDRGRDEQYF	TGCGCCAGCAGTCACCCGGACAGGGGAAGGGACGAGCAGTACTTC
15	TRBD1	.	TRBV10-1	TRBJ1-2	CASSDSGQGEHGYTF	TGCGCCAGCAGCGATTCCGGACAGGGTGAGCATGGCTACACCTTC
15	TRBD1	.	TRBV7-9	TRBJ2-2	CASRVGQGDTGELFF	TGTGCCAGCAGGGTCGGGCAGGGGGACACCGGGGAGCTGTTTTTT
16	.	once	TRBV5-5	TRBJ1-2	CASSLGYSGGIDGYTF	TGTGCCAGCAGCTTGGGTTATTCGGGGGGCATTGATGGCTACACCTTC
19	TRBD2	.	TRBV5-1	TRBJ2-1	CASSLRGLAGANSYNEQFF	TGCGCCAGCAGCTTGAGGGGACTAGCGGGGGCTAACTCCTACAATGAGCAGTTCTTC
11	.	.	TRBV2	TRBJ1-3	CASSAGGYIYF	TGTGCCAGCAGTGCCGGAGGGTACATATATTTT
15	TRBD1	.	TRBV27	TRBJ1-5	CASSTQGASNQPQHF	TGTGCCAGCAGTACACAGGGGGCTAGCAATCAGCCCCAGCATTTT
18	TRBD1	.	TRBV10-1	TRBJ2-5	CASSAGTGAARFGETQYF	TGCGCCAGCAGTGCCGGGACAGGGGCCGCCCGGTTTGGTGAGACCCAGTACTTC
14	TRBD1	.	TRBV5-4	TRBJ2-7	CASSGGQVVYEQYF	TGTGCCAGCAGCGGCGGACAGGTCGTCTACGAGCAGTACTTC
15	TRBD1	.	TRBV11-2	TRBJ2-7	CASSREGQGSYEQYF	TGTGCCAGCAGCCGTGAGGGACAGGGGAGTTACGAGCAGTACTTC
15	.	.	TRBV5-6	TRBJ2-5	CASTEEAAYQETQYF	TGTGCCAGCACCGAGGAAGCTGCGTACCAAGAGACCCAGTACTTC
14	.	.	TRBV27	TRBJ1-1	CASSSGFLNTEAFF	TGTGCCAGCAGTTCAGGGTTCCTTAACACTGAAGCTTTCTTT
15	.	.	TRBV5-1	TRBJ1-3	CASSSGDNSGNTIYF	TGCGCCAGCAGCTCAGGGGATAACTCTGGAAACACCATATATTTT